This is a list of T cell receptor beta chains from one sample in a study of long-term antiretroviral therapy in people with HIV. Produced via immunoSEQ multiplex PCR; TCRdb's table is partial and in-frame only. The sample holds about 39,000 clones, roughly nine tenths seen once. This specimen consisted of unsorted PBMCs, obtained 1.2 years after starting antiretroviral therapy. Receptors were obtained from a woman between 50 and 59 years old with HIV. The CDR3 runs from the conserved cysteine through the conserved F or W. Fields, in order: D gene, clone size, V gene, J gene, CDR3 DNA, CDR3 protein. The D gene is left open where the match is weak. Clone size is given for some rows only: seen once, a few or many times, or a class if the clone is expanded.

d_gene: NA; abundance: NA; v_gene: TRBV5-4; j_gene: TRBJ2-1; CDR3nt: TGTGCCAGCAGCGCAGACCGGGACGTTACCTACAATGAGCAGTTCTTC; CDR3aa: CASSADRDVTYNEQFF
d_gene: NA; abundance: NA; v_gene: TRBV19; j_gene: TRBJ1-3; CDR3nt: TGTGCCAGTAGTATATCTGCGAGCTCTGGAAACACCATATATTTT; CDR3aa: CASSISASSGNTIYF
d_gene: NA; abundance: NA; v_gene: TRBV13; j_gene: TRBJ1-3; CDR3nt: TGTGCCAGCAGCTTATATGGGGGAAGCTCTGGAAACACCATATATTTT; CDR3aa: CASSLYGGSSGNTIYF
d_gene: TRBD1; abundance: NA; v_gene: TRBV18; j_gene: TRBJ1-1; CDR3nt: TGTGCCAGCTCACCACTTGGACAGGGAACGAACACTGAAGCTTTCTTT; CDR3aa: CASSPLGQGTNTEAFF
d_gene: NA; abundance: NA; v_gene: TRBV2; j_gene: TRBJ1-1; CDR3nt: TGTGCCAGCAGTGATCAGATGAACACTGAAGCTTTCTTT; CDR3aa: CASSDQMNTEAFF
d_gene: NA; abundance: NA; v_gene: TRBV4-2; j_gene: TRBJ1-3; CDR3nt: TGTGCCAGCAGCCAAGTGGGCGGGGGGGTCTCTGGAAACACCATATATTTT; CDR3aa: CASSQVGGGVSGNTIYF
d_gene: TRBD1; abundance: once; v_gene: TRBV30; j_gene: TRBJ2-5; CDR3nt: TGTGCCTGGAGTAAAAACAGGGGAAAACAAGAGACCCAGTACTTC; CDR3aa: CAWSKNRGKQETQYF
d_gene: NA; abundance: once; v_gene: TRBV6-5; j_gene: TRBJ1-5; CDR3nt: TGTGCCAGCAGGGATTCTAGCAATCAGCCCCAGCATTTT; CDR3aa: CASRDSSNQPQHF
d_gene: NA; abundance: NA; v_gene: TRBV6-5; j_gene: TRBJ2-7; CDR3nt: TGTGCCAGCAGTGAAGGACTTCAGTCCTACGAGCAGTACTTC; CDR3aa: CASSEGLQSYEQYF
d_gene: NA; abundance: NA; v_gene: TRBV6-5; j_gene: TRBJ2-7; CDR3nt: TGTGCCAGCAGCCCTCCGGGGATCTCCTACGAGCAGTACTTC; CDR3aa: CASSPPGISYEQYF
d_gene: NA; abundance: NA; v_gene: TRBV7-2; j_gene: TRBJ2-1; CDR3nt: TGTGCCAGCAGCTTAGCGGCCGGCGCGGTCGGGTACAATGAGCAGTTCTTC; CDR3aa: CASSLAAGAVGYNEQFF
d_gene: NA; abundance: few; v_gene: TRBV6-6; j_gene: TRBJ1-5; CDR3nt: TGTGCCAGCAGGGATAGCAATCAGCCCCAGCATTTT; CDR3aa: CASRDSNQPQHF
d_gene: NA; abundance: NA; v_gene: TRBV7-3; j_gene: TRBJ2-3; CDR3nt: TGTGCCAGCAGCTTAACGCAGGACACAGATACGCAGTATTTT; CDR3aa: CASSLTQDTDTQYF
d_gene: NA; abundance: NA; v_gene: TRBV19; j_gene: TRBJ2-3; CDR3nt: TGTGCCAGTAGTATGGGGGCCCCGTACACAGATACGCAGTATTTT; CDR3aa: CASSMGAPYTDTQYF
d_gene: NA; abundance: NA; v_gene: TRBV5-1; j_gene: TRBJ2-1; CDR3nt: TGCGCCAGCAGCTTGGGTTCCGGGATCAATGAGCAGTTCTTC; CDR3aa: CASSLGSGINEQFF
d_gene: NA; abundance: NA; v_gene: TRBV29-1; j_gene: TRBJ2-3; CDR3nt: TGCAGCGTTGGCAGTAGCACAGATACGCAGTATTTT; CDR3aa: CSVGSSTDTQYF
d_gene: NA; abundance: NA; v_gene: TRBV7-9; j_gene: TRBJ1-6; CDR3nt: TGTGCCAGCAGCCGACAGAATTCACCCCTCCACTTT; CDR3aa: CASSRQNSPLHF
d_gene: NA; abundance: NA; v_gene: TRBV6-1; j_gene: TRBJ1-6; CDR3nt: TGTGCCAGCAGGAGGGAAGGGAGTTCACCCCTCCACTTT; CDR3aa: CASRREGSSPLHF
d_gene: NA; abundance: NA; v_gene: TRBV5-4; j_gene: TRBJ1-4; CDR3nt: TGTGCCAGCAGCTTTGACGGGGGTCAGGCTAATGAAAAACTGTTTTTT; CDR3aa: CASSFDGGQANEKLFF
d_gene: NA; abundance: NA; v_gene: TRBV19; j_gene: TRBJ1-4; CDR3nt: TGTGCCAGTAGTACGATGTTCGCAACTAATGAAAAACTGTTTTTT; CDR3aa: CASSTMFATNEKLFF
d_gene: NA; abundance: NA; v_gene: TRBV30; j_gene: TRBJ1-1; CDR3nt: TGTGCCCGGAGGGCAGGGCGGTCCACTGAAGCTTTCTTT; CDR3aa: CARRAGRSTEAFF
d_gene: TRBD1; abundance: NA; v_gene: TRBV5-1; j_gene: TRBJ1-2; CDR3nt: TGCGCCAGCAGCTTGGCCGGGCAGGGGGCGGTCGGCTACACCTTC; CDR3aa: CASSLAGQGAVGYTF
d_gene: NA; abundance: NA; v_gene: TRBV11-2; j_gene: TRBJ2-5; CDR3nt: TGTGCCAGCAGCTTAGGCTCGGTACAAGAGACCCAGTACTTC; CDR3aa: CASSLGSVQETQYF
d_gene: NA; abundance: NA; v_gene: TRBV7-6; j_gene: TRBJ2-2; CDR3nt: TGTGCCAGCAGCTTGCGGGGGCCAAACACCGGGGAGCTGTTTTTT; CDR3aa: CASSLRGPNTGELFF
d_gene: NA; abundance: once; v_gene: TRBV5-1; j_gene: TRBJ2-5; CDR3nt: TGCGCCAGCAGCTTGGCGACAGGTCTCGAGACCCAGTACTTC; CDR3aa: CASSLATGLETQYF
d_gene: NA; abundance: NA; v_gene: TRBV18; j_gene: TRBJ1-3; CDR3nt: TGTGCCAGCTCACCGGTGACGGTCTCTGGAAACACCATATATTTT; CDR3aa: CASSPVTVSGNTIYF
d_gene: NA; abundance: NA; v_gene: TRBV6-5; j_gene: TRBJ1-5; CDR3nt: TGTGCCAGCAGTTACTCCGGCCATCAGCCCCAGCATTTT; CDR3aa: CASSYSGHQPQHF
d_gene: NA; abundance: NA; v_gene: TRBV5-6; j_gene: TRBJ2-3; CDR3nt: TGTGCCAGCAGCTTGATGGAGACAGGTTTGAGATCAGATACGCAGTATTTT; CDR3aa: CASSLMETGLRSDTQYF
d_gene: NA; abundance: NA; v_gene: TRBV5-1; j_gene: TRBJ2-1; CDR3nt: TGCGCCAGCAGCATCGGACTATCGTCCTACAATGAGCAGTTCTTC; CDR3aa: CASSIGLSSYNEQFF
d_gene: NA; abundance: NA; v_gene: TRBV7-2; j_gene: TRBJ1-1; CDR3nt: TGTGCCAGCAGCTTATTCACTGAAGCTTTCTTT; CDR3aa: CASSLFTEAFF
d_gene: TRBD2; abundance: once; v_gene: TRBV5-4; j_gene: TRBJ2-2; CDR3nt: TGTGCCAGCAACCCCCGGGGGGGCCACACCGGGGAGCTGTTTTTT; CDR3aa: CASNPRGGHTGELFF
d_gene: NA; abundance: NA; v_gene: TRBV18; j_gene: TRBJ1-1; CDR3nt: TGTGCCAGCTCACCACAGGGGGGCTACACTGAAGCTTTCTTT; CDR3aa: CASSPQGGYTEAFF
d_gene: NA; abundance: NA; v_gene: TRBV5-6; j_gene: TRBJ2-7; CDR3nt: TGTGCCAGCAGCTTGGGCAGGTACTACGAGCAGTACTTC; CDR3aa: CASSLGRYYEQYF
d_gene: NA; abundance: NA; v_gene: TRBV7-6; j_gene: TRBJ2-4; CDR3nt: TGTGCCAGCAGCTTAGACTCGGGTTTGAACATTCAGTACTTC; CDR3aa: CASSLDSGLNIQYF
d_gene: NA; abundance: NA; v_gene: TRBV12-5; j_gene: TRBJ2-2; CDR3nt: TGTGCTAGTGGTTCGCGAGCGGTAGCGAACACCGGGGAGCTGTTTTTT; CDR3aa: CASGSRAVANTGELFF
d_gene: NA; abundance: NA; v_gene: TRBV27; j_gene: TRBJ1-1; CDR3nt: TGTGCCACCAGTTTGGGTGGAACCGCCCAAGCTTTCTTT; CDR3aa: CATSLGGTAQAFF
d_gene: NA; abundance: NA; v_gene: TRBV7-2; j_gene: TRBJ2-7; CDR3nt: TGTGCCAGCAGCTTAGAGTCGAGTACGACCTACGAGCAGTACTTC; CDR3aa: CASSLESSTTYEQYF
d_gene: TRBD2; abundance: NA; v_gene: TRBV5-1; j_gene: TRBJ2-3; CDR3nt: TGCGCCAGCAGCCGGGGGGTAGGACCAGATACGCAGTATTTT; CDR3aa: CASSRGVGPDTQYF
d_gene: NA; abundance: NA; v_gene: TRBV2; j_gene: TRBJ1-5; CDR3nt: TGTGCCAGCAGTGGAGGAGCAGCCCGGGGGCCCCAGCATTTT; CDR3aa: CASSGGAARGPQHF
d_gene: TRBD2; abundance: NA; v_gene: TRBV19; j_gene: TRBJ2-7; CDR3nt: TGTGCCAGTAGTCCGACTAGCGGGGGGCCCAGAGGCGAGCAGTACTTC; CDR3aa: CASSPTSGGPRGEQYF
d_gene: NA; abundance: NA; v_gene: TRBV10-3; j_gene: TRBJ1-2; CDR3nt: TGTGCCATCAGTGAGACGGACAGTCATGGCTACACCTTC; CDR3aa: CAISETDSHGYTF
d_gene: TRBD2; abundance: NA; v_gene: TRBV2; j_gene: TRBJ2-2; CDR3nt: TGTGCCAGCACCCGGTCACTAGCGGGGATGACGAACACCGGGGAGCTGTTTTTT; CDR3aa: CASTRSLAGMTNTGELFF
d_gene: NA; abundance: few; v_gene: TRBV21-1; j_gene: TRBJ1-5; CDR3nt: TGTGCCAGCAGCAAGCTGCGACCCGGAGATCAGCCCCAGCATTTT; CDR3aa: CASSKLRPGDQPQHF
d_gene: NA; abundance: NA; v_gene: TRBV20-1; j_gene: TRBJ2-5; CDR3nt: TGCAGTGCTAGAGGGCAAGAGACCCAGTACTTC; CDR3aa: CSARGQETQYF
d_gene: NA; abundance: NA; v_gene: TRBV10-1; j_gene: TRBJ2-5; CDR3nt: TGCGCCAGCAGTGGACAGTTCCAAGAGACCCAGTACTTC; CDR3aa: CASSGQFQETQYF
d_gene: NA; abundance: NA; v_gene: TRBV11-2; j_gene: TRBJ1-1; CDR3nt: TGTGCCAGCAGCTCCACAGGGATTGAAGCTTTCTTT; CDR3aa: CASSSTGIEAFF
d_gene: NA; abundance: NA; v_gene: TRBV7-3; j_gene: TRBJ2-1; CDR3nt: TGTGCCAGCAGCTTAGGGGCACCCCAGAGCGGTACCAATGAGCAGTTCTTC; CDR3aa: CASSLGAPQSGTNEQFF
d_gene: NA; abundance: NA; v_gene: TRBV6-5; j_gene: TRBJ1-1; CDR3nt: TGTGCCAGCAAGGCAGGGGCGAACACTGAAGCTTTCTTT; CDR3aa: CASKAGANTEAFF
d_gene: TRBD1; abundance: NA; v_gene: TRBV18; j_gene: TRBJ2-5; CDR3nt: TGTGCCAGCTCACCTGAGACAGGGACCCAAGAGACCCAGTACTTC; CDR3aa: CASSPETGTQETQYF
d_gene: NA; abundance: once; v_gene: TRBV19; j_gene: TRBJ1-5; CDR3nt: TGTGCCAGTAGTCGGGGGGGAACTAACAATCAGCCCCAGCATTTT; CDR3aa: CASSRGGTNNQPQHF